This TCR beta chain is drawn from a study of T cells in Graves' hyperthyroidism and ophthalmopathy. In this sample, this clonotype turned up a few times. Its antigen is not identified. RNA transcripts served as the template for amplifying TCR beta CDR3 regions. A first-round RT-PCR of the TCR CDR3 used the HTBI primer set. TCRdb analysed the multiplex PCR reads with MiXCR anew, one entry per CDR3 protein. Here the sample spans 600,000 or so distinct CDR3 sequences, roughly 15% being singletons. Duration under 3 months, a NOSPECS grade of at least 4, and a Clinical Activity Score of at least 3 characterized the ophthalmopathy patients. The diagnoses drew upon clinical symptoms, serum thyroxine and TRAb, thyroid ultrasound and orbital computed tomography. V was trimmed by 6 bases and J by 0 bases, leaving 12 bases between them. Germline V lookup: CDR1 DFQATT, CDR2 SNEGSKA (reference sequence). The CDR3 runs to 14 residues.

Study-level results: Before onset, by a median of around six months, the model predicted ophthalmopathy.

The receptor was isolated from a woman in her forties or fifties with Graves' ophthalmopathy. This chain links TRBV20-1 with TRBJ1-3, with a possible D match to TRBD1 (5 bases). Sequencing used blood. CDR3 sequence reads: CSAPGTLSGNTIYF. CDR3 coding DNA: TGCAGTGCGCCCGGGACCCTCTCTGGAAACACCATATATTTT.